This T cell receptor (beta chain) was observed in a study of metastatic and nonmetastatic thyroid tumors. About the study: Where malignant and benign thyroid patients were concerned, repertoires were compared across blood and tumor or nodule tissue.

From the PCR reads, TCRdb re-called clones with MiXCR. This sample has roughly 23,000 clones, with around 21% found just once. All patients reached thyroid surgery having received no treatment beforehand. The CDR3 covers 14 residues. Germline CDR1 reads SGHDN; CDR2 reads FVKESK. Trimming left V 1 base short and J 4 bases short, with 9 bases between. This TCR was recovered from a male donor with papillary thyroid cancer or a benign thyroid nodule (not recorded which). Some clones in this sample may be carry-over from other donors' samples. The V gene is TRBV14, the J gene TRBJ2-3; D unclear. Sequencing was done on a sample of blood. The CDR3 sequence is CASSQGYRPDTQYF. The CDR3 nucleotides are TGTGCCAGCAGCCAAGGATATAGACCAGATACGCAGTATTTT.